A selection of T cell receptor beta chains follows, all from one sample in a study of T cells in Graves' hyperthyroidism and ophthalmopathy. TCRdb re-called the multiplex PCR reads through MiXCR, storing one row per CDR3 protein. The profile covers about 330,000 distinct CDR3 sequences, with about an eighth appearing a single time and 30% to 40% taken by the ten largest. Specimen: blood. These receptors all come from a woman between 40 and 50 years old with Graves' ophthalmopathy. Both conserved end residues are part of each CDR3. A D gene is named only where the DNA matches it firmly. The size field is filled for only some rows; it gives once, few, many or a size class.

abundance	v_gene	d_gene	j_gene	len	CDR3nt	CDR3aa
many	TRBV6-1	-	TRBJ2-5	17	TGTGCCAGCAGTGAAGTTTTAGCTGGACACCCGCAAGAGACCCAGTACTTC	CASSEVLAGHPQETQYF
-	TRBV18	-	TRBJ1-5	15	TGTGCCAGCTCACCATCCGGGGATAGCAATCAGCCCCAGCATTTT	CASSPSGDSNQPQHF
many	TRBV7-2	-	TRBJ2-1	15	TGTGCCAGCAGCGCACAGGGTGCCTCCTACAATGAGCAGTTCTTC	CASSAQGASYNEQFF
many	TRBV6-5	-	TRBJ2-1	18	TGTGCCAGCAGTTACTTTCCTCAGACTAGTCGGACCTACAATGAGCAGTTCTTC	CASSYFPQTSRTYNEQFF
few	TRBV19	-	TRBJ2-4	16	TGTGCCAGTAGTCCGGGGACCGTCCTCGCCAAAAACATTCAGTACTTC	CASSPGTVLAKNIQYF
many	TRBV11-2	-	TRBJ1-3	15	TGTGCCAGCAGCTTAGATGGAGGGACTGGAAACACCATATATTTT	CASSLDGGTGNTIYF
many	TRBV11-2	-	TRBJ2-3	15	TGTGCCAGCAGCTCGGGGACCGGCTTCATCGATACGCAGTATTTT	CASSSGTGFIDTQYF
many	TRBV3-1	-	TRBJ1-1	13	TGTGCCAGCAGCCAAGGGACGGGAACTGAAGCTTTCTTT	CASSQGTGTEAFF
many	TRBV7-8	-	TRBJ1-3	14	TGTGCCAGCAGCTTTGAGGGCTCTGGAAACACCATATATTTT	CASSFEGSGNTIYF
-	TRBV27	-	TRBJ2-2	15	TGTGCCAGCAGTTCAGACGTCGCGAACACCGGGGAGCTGTTTTTT	CASSSDVANTGELFF
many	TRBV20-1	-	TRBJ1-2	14	TGCAGTGCTAGAGATCAGGGGACCGCCTATGGCTACACCTTC	CSARDQGTAYGYTF
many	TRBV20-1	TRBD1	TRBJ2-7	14	TGCAGTGCCAGACCGGGACAGGGGGGTTACGAGCAGTACTTC	CSARPGQGGYEQYF
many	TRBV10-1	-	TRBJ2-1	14	TGCGCCAGCAGTAAGGGGACCCGCTACAATGAGCAGTTCTTC	CASSKGTRYNEQFF
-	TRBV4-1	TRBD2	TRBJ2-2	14	TGCGCCAGCAGCCAAACAGGCGGGAGCGGGGAGCTGTTTTTT	CASSQTGGSGELFF
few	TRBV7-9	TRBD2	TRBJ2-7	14	TGTGCCAGCAGCCCGAGCGGGAGGTACTACGAGCAGTACTTC	CASSPSGRYYEQYF
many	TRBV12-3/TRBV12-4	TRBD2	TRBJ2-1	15	TGTGCCAGCACTACTAGCGTACAATCCTACAATGAGCAGTTCTTC	CASTTSVQSYNEQFF
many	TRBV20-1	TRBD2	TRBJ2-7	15	TGCAGTGCTTCGAAATCTAGCGGGCAATCCTACGAGCAGTACTTC	CSASKSSGQSYEQYF
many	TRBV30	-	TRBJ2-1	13	TGTGCCTGTACAGGGAGCTCCTACAATGAGCAGTTCTTC	CACTGSSYNEQFF
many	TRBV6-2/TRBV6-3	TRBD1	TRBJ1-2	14	TGTGCCAGCAGTTACGACAGGGGCGACTATGGCTACACCTTC	CASSYDRGDYGYTF
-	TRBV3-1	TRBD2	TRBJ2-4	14	TGTGCCAGCAGCCGGGAGGGGAGGTCCTCCATTCAGTACTTC	CASSREGRSSIQYF
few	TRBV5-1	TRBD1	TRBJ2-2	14	TGCGCCAGCAAACTAGGGGGCTTTCCCGGGGAGCTGTTTTTT	CASKLGGFPGELFF
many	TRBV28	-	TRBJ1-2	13	TGTGCCAGCAGCTCCGGGGGGGCACGCGGCTACACCTTC	CASSSGGARGYTF
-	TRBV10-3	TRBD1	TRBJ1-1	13	TGTGCCATCAGTGAGGAGGGGGCCCCTGAAGCTTTCTTT	CAISEEGAPEAFF
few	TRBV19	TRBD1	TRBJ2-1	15	TGTGCCAGTAGGGACAGGCGAAGCTCCTACAATGAGCAGTTCTTC	CASRDRRSSYNEQFF
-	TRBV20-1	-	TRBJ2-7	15	TGCAGTGCCCCAAACTCCCCTAGCTATTCCTACGAGCAGTACTTC	CSAPNSPSYSYEQYF
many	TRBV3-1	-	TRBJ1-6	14	TGTGCCAGCAGCCGCCCCGGGCAGAATTCACCCCTCCACTTT	CASSRPGQNSPLHF
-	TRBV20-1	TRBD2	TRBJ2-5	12	TGCAGTGCCGCAGCGGGGCAAGAGACCCAGTACTTC	CSAAAGQETQYF
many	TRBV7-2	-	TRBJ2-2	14	TGTGCCAGCAGCTCCGGGTCGAACACCGGGGAGCTGTTTTTT	CASSSGSNTGELFF
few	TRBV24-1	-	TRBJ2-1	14	TGTGCCACCAGTGACCCTGGGGGGCGGGATGAGCAGTTCTTC	CATSDPGGRDEQFF
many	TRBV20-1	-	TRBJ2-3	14	TGCAGTGCTGCACAAGGGGCTGGCGCAGATACGCAGTATTTT	CSAAQGAGADTQYF
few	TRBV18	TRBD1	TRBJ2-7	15	TGTGCCAGCTCACCGACGGACAGGGGCGGCTACGAGCAGTACTTC	CASSPTDRGGYEQYF
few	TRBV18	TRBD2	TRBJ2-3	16	TGTGCCAGCTCACCAGAATCACTAGCGGGAGTTGGTACGCAGTATTTT	CASSPESLAGVGTQYF
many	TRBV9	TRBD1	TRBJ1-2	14	TGTGCCAGCAGCGCCGACAGGGTGGGGCGCGGCTACACCTTC	CASSADRVGRGYTF
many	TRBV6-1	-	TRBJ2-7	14	TGTGCCAGCAGTGGCCCAAACGGGGCCTACGAGCAGTACTTC	CASSGPNGAYEQYF
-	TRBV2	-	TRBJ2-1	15	TGTGCCAGCAGTGAGTCCCTCCACTCCTACAATGAGCAGTTCTTC	CASSESLHSYNEQFF
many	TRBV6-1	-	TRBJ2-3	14	TGTGCCAGCACCGAGGGGGGGGCATCAGATACGCAGTATTTT	CASTEGGASDTQYF
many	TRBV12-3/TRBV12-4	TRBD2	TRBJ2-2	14	TGTGCCAGCAGGCGGGAGGGCAGCACCGGGGAGCTGTTTTTT	CASRREGSTGELFF
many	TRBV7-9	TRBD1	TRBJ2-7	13	TGTGCCAGCAGCGCCGACAGGGGTGGAGAGCAGTACTTC	CASSADRGGEQYF
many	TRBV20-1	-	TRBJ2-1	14	TGCAGTGCTAGTGACTGGGCCTCCTACAATGAGCAGTTCTTC	CSASDWASYNEQFF
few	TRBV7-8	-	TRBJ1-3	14	TGTGCCAGCAGTCTAATGGGTTCTGGAAACACCATATATTTT	CASSLMGSGNTIYF
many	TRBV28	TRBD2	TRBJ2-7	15	TGTGCCAGCAGTTCACTAGCGGGAGGTCGCTACGAGCAGTACTTC	CASSSLAGGRYEQYF
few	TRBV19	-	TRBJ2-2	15	TGTGCCAGTAGTATTAGAGGTCCGAACACCGGGGAGCTGTTTTTT	CASSIRGPNTGELFF
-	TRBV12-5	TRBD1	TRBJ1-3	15	TGTGCTAGTGGTCCCCCGGACAGGGGTGGAAACACCATATATTTT	CASGPPDRGGNTIYF
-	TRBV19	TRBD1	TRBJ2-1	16	TGTGCCAGTAGTAGGGGGCTAGACAGGGTCTACAATGAGCAGTTCTTC	CASSRGLDRVYNEQFF
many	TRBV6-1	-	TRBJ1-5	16	TGTGCCAGCATCCGAGAGAGACGGAATAGCAATCAGCCCCAGCATTTT	CASIRERRNSNQPQHF
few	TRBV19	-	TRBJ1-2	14	TGTGCCAGTGGGTCGTTATTACGGGGTGATGGCTACACCTTC	CASGSLLRGDGYTF